One sample yielded the 17 T cell receptor beta chains listed below, sequenced in a study of blood T cell repertoires in COVID-19. Clones were read by immunoSEQ multiplex PCR, and TCRdb kept only the in-frame ones, dropping some. The table includes around 130,000 clones, 75% to 90% detected once. Sequencing was done on a sample of PBMCs or T cells enriched from blood (not recorded which). These receptors were taken from a man aged 25-40 years who had recovered from COVID-19.

This sequence joins TRBV25-1 and TRBJ2-1, with 7 nucleotides matching TRBD1. The V segment lost 3 bases and the J segment 4 bases; nucleotides outside the gene matches: 6. This CDR3 has 15 amino acids. Germline assignment: CDR1 MGHDK and CDR2 SYGVNS. CDR3 region: CASSDGTVNYNEQFF. The CDR3 DNA sequence: TGTGCCAGCAGTGATGGGACAGTAAATTACAATGAGCAGTTCTTC.

The chain joins TRBV30 to TRBJ2-3, with D perhaps TRBD1 (5 bases). V lost 0 bases and J 9 bases, leaving 10 bases between the germline ends. Germline CDR1 and CDR2: GTSNPN and SVGIG (reference sequence). This CDR3 is 12 amino acids long. CDR3 nucleotides: TGTGCCTGGAGTGTACTTTCAGGGACGCAGTATTTT. The encoded protein is CAWSVLSGTQYF.

Only one count was recorded for this clone. This sequence joins TRBV5-6 and TRBJ2-3; 12 bases align to TRBD1. The CDR3 spans 17 residues. Trimming at V came to 3 bases and at J to 3 bases, leaving 8 bases not matched to a gene. The germline V gene encodes CDR1 SGHDT and CDR2 YYEEEE. The CDR3 DNA reads TGTGCCAGCAGCTCCGGGACAGGGGGCTTTCGAACAGATACGCAGTATTTT. Translated, it gives CASSSGTGGFRTDTQYF.

This rearrangement joins TRBV9 to TRBJ2-1; 10 bases line up with TRBD2. The CDR3 runs 15 residues. The germline CDR1 and CDR2 sequences are SGDLS and YYNGEE. V gave up 0 bases and J gave up 10 bases; unmatched junction bases: 7. The CDR3 DNA follows: TGTGCCAGCAGCGTAGCAGCGGGGGGGTTCGGAGAGCAGTTCTTC. This encodes CASSVAAGGFGEQFF. The variable domain in full, completed from reference TRBV9 and TRBJ2-1, reads DSGVTQTPKHLITATGQRVTLRCSPRSGDLSVYWYQQSLDQGLQFLIQYYNGEERAKGNILERFSAQQFPDLHSELNLSSLELGDSALYFCASSVAAGGFGEQFFGPGTRLTVL.

V usage is TRBV7-9 and J usage is TRBJ2-2; 7 positions agree with TRBD2. V lost 4 bases, J lost 3 bases, and 2 bases stayed unmatched. This CDR3 has 14 amino acids. Germline V gene lookup returns CDR1 SEHNR and CDR2 FQNEAQ (reference sequence). The CDR3 spells CASSSGLYTGELFF. The CDR3, as DNA: TGTGCCAGCAGCTCGGGACTATACACCGGGGAGCTGTTTTTT.

This chain links TRBV3-1 (or the pseudogene TRBV3-2) with TRBJ2-2, with 8 bases matching TRBD2. The trim removed 2 bases at V and 6 bases at J, leaving 5 bases unmatched. This CDR3 is 15 amino acids long. The V gene's germline CDR1 is LGHDT and CDR2 YNNKEL (reference sequence). CDR3 loop: CASSQNPGGAGELFF. DNA of the CDR3: TGTGCCAGCAGCCAAAACCCGGGAGGGGCCGGGGAGCTGTTTTTT.

The chain employs TRBV6-6 and TRBJ1-2, with 8 bases matching TRBD1. After removal of 6 bases from V and 8 bases from J, the junction contained 14 bases not matched to a gene. The CDR3 spans 15 residues. Germline V gene sequence: CDR1 MNHNY, CDR2 SVGAGI (reference sequence). The CDR3 sequence: CASSSRAGGLEGYTF. The CDR3 bases are TGTGCCAGCAGCTCCCGGGCAGGGGGCTTGGAAGGCTACACCTTC.

The CDR3 region has the DNA TGTGCCAGCAGCTTGGCACAGGGGAATTCACCCCTCCACTTT. The encoded protein is CASSLAQGNSPLHF. V and J are TRBV5-4 and TRBJ1-6; TRBD1 matches at 7 bases. This CDR3 is built from 14 residues. V lost 0 bases, J lost 7 bases, and 1 base stayed unmatched. Germline V gives CDR1 SGHNT, CDR2 YYREEE (reference sequence).

The V call is TRBV6-1, the J call TRBJ1-2; D is unresolved. CDR3 length equals 15 residues. The germline gives CDR1 MNHNS, CDR2 SASEGT. Between the trimmed V and J ends, which lost 2 bases and 4 bases, there was a span of 14 bases. CDR3 in DNA: TGTGCCAGCAGTGAATTGGTTACGGGGATCTATGGCTACACCTTC. It encodes CASSELVTGIYGYTF.

The chain has TRBV6-5 and TRBJ2-1; TRBD1 matches at 12 bases. The CDR3 sequence is 15 residues long. Germline CDR1 reads MNHEY; CDR2 reads SVGAGI. V lost 5 bases, J lost 10 bases, and 9 bases stayed unmatched. The CDR3 nucleotides are TGTGCCAGCAGTCTCCAGGGACAGGGGGCCGGGGAGCAGTTCTTC. Translation gives CASSLQGQGAGEQFF.

This clone occurred a few times. The chain employs TRBV9 and TRBJ2-1; 7 bases are shared with TRBD2. J was trimmed by 1 base and V by 4 bases; bases with no gene match: 8. Per germline, CDR1 SGDLS and CDR2 YYNGEE. This CDR3 has 16 residues. This chain's CDR3 is CASSPRTSNSYNEQFF. The CDR3 nucleotides read TGTGCCAGCAGCCCAAGGACTAGTAATTCCTACAATGAGCAGTTCTTC.

The table lists this clone with a count of one. V gene TRBV25-1 combines with J gene TRBJ2-7, with 7 bases aligning to TRBD1. J gave up 3 bases and V 3 bases, and 5 bases lay outside the gene matches. This CDR3 is 14 amino acids long. Germline V gene lookup returns CDR1 MGHDK and CDR2 SYGVNS. The CDR3 sequence is CASSDWDRLYEQYF. The CDR3 DNA reads as TGTGCCAGCAGTGATTGGGACAGACTCTACGAGCAGTACTTC.

The chain uses TRBV5-1 and TRBJ1-5; unclear D gene. Looked up from germline, CDR1 is SGHRS and CDR2 is YFSETQ. CDR3 length: 15 amino acids. The ends were cut back, 0 bases at V and 4 bases at J, with 11 bases in the middle. CDR3 amino acids: CASSLGVNGNQPQHF. DNA of the CDR3: TGCGCCAGCAGCTTGGGGGTAAACGGGAATCAGCCCCAGCATTTT.

The rearrangement joins TRBV4-1 to TRBJ2-2, with TRBD1 matching over 9 bases. This CDR3 is built from 15 residues. Germline values: CDR1 MGHRA, CDR2 YSYEKL. Trimming cost V 2 bases and J 5 bases; bases outside gene matches: 3. CDR3 sequence reads: CASSQPGQGTGELFF. The CDR3 nucleotides read TGCGCCAGCAGCCAACCCGGACAGGGGACCGGGGAGCTGTTTTTT.

This chain joins TRBV18 and TRBJ1-4, with 7 bases aligning to TRBD1. This CDR3 is 15 amino acids long. Germline lookup yields CDR1 KGHSH and CDR2 LQKENI. V lost 5 bases to trimming and J lost 7 bases; unmatched junction nucleotides: 10. The CDR3 loop reads CASSTSGGVSEKLFF. CDR3 coding DNA: TGTGCCAGCTCAACTTCAGGGGGTGTATCTGAAAAACTGTTTTTT.

The genes are TRBV29-1 and TRBJ2-5; tentatively, D is TRBD1 (6 bases). The germline V gene encodes CDR1 SQVTM and CDR2 ANQGSEA. CDR3 size: 12 residues. Between the trimmed V and J ends, which lost 7 bases and 1 base, there was a span of 10 bases. The CDR3 DNA sequence: TGCAGCGCGCCGGACAGCCAAGAGACCCAGTACTTC. It translates to CSAPDSQETQYF.

This chain links TRBV11-2 with TRBJ2-4, with D possibly being TRBD1 (6 bases). The ends were cut back, 5 bases at V and 0 bases at J, with 17 bases in the middle. The CDR3 has 17 residues. CDR1 and CDR2 from the germline V gene are SGHAT and FQNNGV. The CDR3 DNA is TGTGCCAGCAGCCAGCCCACAGGGTTGGGAGCCAAAAACATTCAGTACTTC. Its protein product is CASSQPTGLGAKNIQYF.